The TCR beta chain under discussion was sequenced for a study of blood T cell repertoires in COVID-19. The wider study: Researchers got acute and convalescent COVID-19 samples from the United States, Italy and Spain. PBMCs, B-cell-depleted T cells, or T cells provided the cDNA or gDNA that made up the material.

Trimming took 1 base from V and 5 from J, leaving 10 bases between them. The germline V gene has CDR1 LGHDT and CDR2 YNNKEL (reference sequence). The CDR3 totals 14 residues. Clones were sequenced by immunoSEQ multiplex PCR, and TCRdb holds only the in-frame ones, with some missing. The table has about 310,000 clones, about nine tenths seen once. The source of this sequence is a man aged 18 to 29 with active or convalescent COVID-19. Source material: peripheral blood. The rearrangement joins TRBV3-1 (or the pseudogene TRBV3-2) to TRBJ2-3, with D perhaps TRBD2 (6 bases). Here the CDR3 DNA reads TGTGCCAGCAGCCAAGGACTAGTTGGAGATACGCAGTATTTT. As protein: CASSQGLVGDTQYF.